What follows are 3 T cell receptor beta chains derived from one specimen sequenced in a study of response to subunit inactivated influenza vaccine (dated by TCRdb to 2017 to 2018). The method behind the library was RT-PCR. This sample was sequenced with an Illumina HiSeq 2500. TCRdb's own reprocessing of the public reads used fastp at Q25 and MiXCR and kept productive beta chains. CDR3 protein duplicates are merged, each entry listing the most common genes and DNA. Present in this sample are hundreds of thousands of distinct CDR3 sequences, roughly 12% of which were seen just once. The top ten clones comprise approximately 10% of the sample. Sequenced material: PBMCs from blood, taken on the day of vaccination. These receptors all come from a middle-aged man who received an inactivated influenza vaccine. Donor details come from another sample of the same person, matched by shared clones.

The table lists this clonotype with a few counts. V is TRBV12-3 or TRBV12-4 and J is TRBJ2-6; D is unclear. Trimming removed 2 bases at V and 2 bases at J, with 10 bases between. This CDR3 has 16 amino acids. The CDR3 DNA sequence: TGTGCCAGCAGTTTACTAGGGCTGACTGGGGCCAACGTCCTGACTTTC. This sequence encodes CASSLLGLTGANVLTF.

This clonotype turned up a few times. The chain links TRBV6-2 or TRBV6-3 to TRBJ1-1; D perhaps matches TRBD1 (5 bases). CDR1 and CDR2 (germline): MNHEY, SVGEGT. The length of the CDR3 is 14 residues. Trimming stripped 6 bases from V and 3 bases from J, with 14 bases between. CDR3 nucleotides: TGTGCCAGCAGGCGCGGGACGGCTTACACTGAAGCTTTCTTT. Its translation: CASRRGTAYTEAFF.

The chain joins TRBV20-1 to TRBJ1-1; 8 nucleotides agree with TRBD1. The junction had 10 bases not matched to a gene; V was cut back by 4 bases and J by 0 bases. The CDR3 is made up of 16 amino acids. Germline V gene sequence: CDR1 DFQATT, CDR2 SNEGSKA (reference sequence). CDR3 protein: CSAILATGGVNTEAFF. CDR3 nucleotides: TGCAGTGCTATCCTTGCTACAGGGGGGGTGAACACTGAAGCTTTCTTT.